These 24 T cell receptor beta chains share one sample of origin, sequenced in a study of blood T cell repertoires in COVID-19. The protocol was immunoSEQ multiplex PCR, while the TCRdb copy is restricted to in-frame clones and leaves out a portion. The sample has 270,000 or so clones, roughly 80% seen once. The material sequenced was PBMCs or T cells enriched from blood (not recorded which). These receptors came from a man between 45 and 60 years old who had recovered from COVID-19.

This clone has at least ten counts. The gene calls are TRBV2 and TRBJ1-2, with 10 bases aligning to TRBD1. The germline V gene encodes CDR1 SNHLY and CDR2 FYNNEI. After removal of 5 bases from V and 4 bases from J, the junction contained 4 bases not matched to a gene. The CDR3 runs to 14 residues. CDR3 sequence reads: CASSQDRGSYGYTF. The CDR3 DNA sequence: TGTGCCAGCAGTCAGGACAGGGGGTCCTATGGCTACACCTTC.

The CDR3 spells CASSPPSASGKPFEQYF. CDR3 nucleotides: TGTGCCAGCTCACCACCGTCGGCTAGCGGGAAGCCTTTTGAGCAGTACTTC. The chain links TRBV18 to TRBJ2-7, with 9 bases fitting TRBD2. With V trimmed by 0 bases and J by 7 bases, 13 bases remained unmatched. Germline CDR1 is KGHSH and CDR2 is LQKENI. The length of the CDR3 is 17 residues.

CDR3 in amino acids: CASSSGTSGYNEQFF. Here the CDR3 DNA reads TGTGCCAGCAGTTCCGGGACTAGCGGCTACAATGAGCAGTTCTTC. V is TRBV5-6 and J is TRBJ2-1; 11 nucleotides align to TRBD2. CDR3 size: 15 residues. Germline V gene sequence: CDR1 SGHDT, CDR2 YYEEEE. V was pared by 5 bases and J by 3 bases, with 4 bases of the junction left unmatched.

The CDR3 bases are TGTGCCAGATCGGACAGCTATCAGCCCCAGCATTTT. The encoded protein is CARSDSYQPQHF. This chain connects TRBV6-5 to TRBJ1-5; D possibly corresponds to TRBD1 (6 bases). The CDR3 has 12 amino acids. Germline loops: CDR1 MNHEY, CDR2 SVGAGI. The germline V and J ends were trimmed by 9 bases and 5 bases, with 11 bases remaining between them.

At least ten counts were recorded for this clone. The rearrangement joins TRBV5-1 to TRBJ2-3, with D possibly being TRBD1 (6 bases). The V end lost 4 bases, the J end lost 4 bases, and 16 bases lay between the germline ends. The CDR3 has 15 amino acids. Germline V lookup: CDR1 SGHRS, CDR2 YFSETQ. CDR3 sequence (DNA): TGCGCCAGCAGCAAAAAAGGGGGTAACGCAGATACGCAGTATTTT. It codes for CASSKKGGNADTQYF.

The chain has TRBV2 and TRBJ1-4; D not resolved. The germline V and J ends were trimmed by 4 bases and 0 bases, with 6 bases remaining between them. CDR1 is SNHLY and CDR2 is FYNNEI in the germline V gene. The CDR3 runs to 14 residues. CDR3 DNA sequence: TGTGCCAGCAGTGTCCCTCCAACTAATGAAAAACTGTTTTTT. Amino acids: CASSVPPTNEKLFF. The full variable domain, rest sourced from reference TRBV2 and TRBJ1-4, is EPEVTQTPSHQVTQMGQEVILRCVPISNHLYFYWYRQILGQKVEFLVSFYNNEISEKSEIFDDQFSVERPDGSNFTLKIRSTKLEDSAMYFCASSVPPTNEKLFFGSGTQLSVL.

The chain couples TRBV19 to TRBJ1-6, with TRBD1 matching 10 bases. Germline V gene sequence: CDR1 LNHDA, CDR2 SQIVND (reference sequence). V lost 0 bases to trimming and J lost 10 bases; unmatched junction nucleotides: 6. CDR3 size: 16 residues. The CDR3 region is CASSIDHRTGGSPLHF. The CDR3 bases are TGTGCCAGTAGTATAGATCATCGGACAGGGGGATCACCCCTCCACTTT. The variable domain in full, completed from reference TRBV19 and TRBJ1-6, reads DGGITQSPKYLFRKEGQNVTLSCEQNLNHDAMYWYRQDPGQGLRLIYYSQIVNDFQKGDIAEGYSVSREKKESFPLTVTSAQKNPTAFYLCASSIDHRTGGSPLHFGNGTRLTVT.

The chain recombines TRBV5-5 with TRBJ2-1, with 7 bases lining up with TRBD2. V gave up 4 bases and J gave up 6 bases; unmatched junction bases: 10. Germline loops: CDR1 SGHKS, CDR2 YYEKEE (reference sequence). This CDR3 contains 15 residues. The CDR3 DNA reads as TGTGCCAGCAGCGCGATGGGGGGGTTTGTCAATGAGCAGTTCTTC. Encoded protein: CASSAMGGFVNEQFF.

CDR3 residues: CASQGARTNEKLFF. The DNA for the CDR3 is TGTGCCAGCCAGGGGGCGAGGACTAATGAAAAACTGTTTTTT. V is TRBV6-5 and J is TRBJ1-4; TRBD1 matches 8 bases. The V segment lost 8 bases and the J segment 2 bases; nucleotides outside the gene matches: 4. CDR3 length: 14 residues. CDR1 MNHEY and CDR2 SVGAGI come from the germline V gene.

This chain links TRBV4-2 with TRBJ2-2; D perhaps matches TRBD2 (5 bases). Trimming stripped 0 bases from V and 4 bases from J, with 12 bases between. Germline V gene lookup returns CDR1 LGHNA and CDR2 YNFKEQ. The CDR3 contains 16 residues. CDR3 sequence (DNA): TGTGCCAGCAGCCAAGATAGGAGGAGCATCACCGGGGAGCTGTTTTTT. Protein: CASSQDRRSITGELFF.

This chain connects TRBV10-3 to TRBJ1-1; 9 bases align to TRBD1. Germline-derived CDR1 and CDR2 are ENHRY and SYGVKD. The CDR3 sequence is 12 residues long. V lost 7 bases and J lost 8; bases outside the gene matches: 5. CDR3 DNA sequence: TGTGCCATCATGGGGACAGGGTCCGAAGCTTTCTTT. It yields the protein CAIMGTGSEAFF.

This sequence joins TRBV7-2 and TRBJ1-2, with 8 bases matching TRBD1. Germline-derived CDR1 and CDR2 are SGHTA and FQGNSA. The CDR3 is made up of 17 amino acids. Trimming took 7 bases from V and 3 from J; bases not matched to a gene: 16. The CDR3 coding sequence is TGTGCCAGCACCAGCCCGTCGACAGGGGATGAGGACTATGGCTACACCTTC. Translated, it gives CASTSPSTGDEDYGYTF.

The J gene is TRBJ2-7, the V gene TRBV24-1; TRBD1 aligns across 7 bases. The CDR3 contains 15 residues. Trimming took 4 bases from V and 1 from J; bases not matched to a gene: 6. The germline gives CDR1 KGHDR, CDR2 SFDVKD. The chain's CDR3 is CATSDGTDLSYEQYF. The CDR3 nucleotides read TGTGCCACCAGTGACGGGACAGACCTATCCTACGAGCAGTACTTC.

This sequence joins TRBV11-2 and TRBJ1-2; tentatively, D is TRBD1 (6 bases). CDR1 SGHAT and CDR2 FQNNGV come from the germline V gene. Trimming took 5 bases from V and 10 from J, leaving 23 bases between them. This CDR3 spans 15 amino acids. CDR3 nucleotides: TGTGCCAGCAGCCAGGGTCCCGGGACACCAATCTCCTACACCTTC. It specifies CASSQGPGTPISYTF.

The chain links TRBV6-5 to TRBJ1-1, with D tentatively TRBD1 (6 bases). Germline lookup yields CDR1 MNHEY and CDR2 SVGAGI. The CDR3 spans 12 residues. Trimming left V 5 bases short and J 8 bases short, with 12 bases between. CDR3 sequence: CASSRGGLEAFF. The CDR3 DNA sequence: TGTGCCAGCAGTAGGGGGGGACTGGAAGCTTTCTTT.

V and J are TRBV6-6 and TRBJ2-7; the match to TRBD1 covers 9 bases. The V segment lost 6 bases and the J segment 1 base; nucleotides outside the gene matches: 10. This CDR3 is 16 amino acids long. CDR1 is MNHNY and CDR2 is SVGAGI in the germline V gene (reference sequence). In nucleotides, the CDR3 is TGTGCCAGCAGCGACCCCTGGGGACAGGGTTCCTACGAGCAGTACTTC. Its protein product is CASSDPWGQGSYEQYF.

The chain employs TRBV9 and TRBJ1-6; D is unresolved. CDR1 and CDR2 (germline): SGDLS, YYNGEE. The CDR3 runs 14 residues. V was cut by 6 bases and J by 3 bases, with 10 bases left in between. CDR3 nucleotide sequence: TGTGCCAGCACCTCCGGGAACTATAATTCACCCCTCCACTTT. It translates to CASTSGNYNSPLHF.

The chain has TRBV7-2 and TRBJ2-7; 13 nucleotides align to TRBD2. V was pared by 2 bases and J by 0 bases, with 7 bases of the junction left unmatched. The germline gives CDR1 SGHTA, CDR2 FQGNSA. The length of the CDR3 is 18 residues. The chain's CDR3 is CASSLRTSGGPSSYEQYF. The CDR3 DNA is TGTGCCAGCAGCTTACGGACTAGCGGGGGCCCCAGCTCCTACGAGCAGTACTTC.

The chain has TRBV19 and TRBJ1-2; the D is unclear. Germline V gene lookup returns CDR1 LNHDA and CDR2 SQIVND (reference sequence). The ends were cut back, 1 base at V and 7 bases at J, with 16 bases in the middle. The CDR3 sequence is 15 residues long. This CDR3 reads CASSIARVGESGYTF. Written as DNA, the CDR3 is TGTGCCAGTAGTATAGCACGGGTCGGGGAGAGTGGCTACACCTTC.

V usage is TRBV6-5 and J usage is TRBJ1-2; 10 bases line up with TRBD1. The CDR3 loop spans 15 amino acids. V was pared by 5 bases and J by 4 bases, with 7 bases of the junction left unmatched. The germline gives CDR1 MNHEY, CDR2 SVGAGI. CDR3 sequence: CASSRTGQGTYGYTF. The CDR3 nucleotides read TGTGCCAGCAGTCGAACGGGACAGGGGACCTATGGCTACACCTTC.

This rearrangement joins TRBV21-1 to TRBJ2-1; the table assigns TRBD2, which was not confirmed against the DNA. TRBV21-1 is noted as a pseudogene. There are 13 residues in the CDR3. CDR3 loop: CASPCSSYNEQFF. CDR3 coding DNA: TGTGCCAGTCCCTGTAGCTCCTACAATGAGCAGTTCTTC.

The rearrangement links TRBV1 to TRBJ2-5; the table's D gene call, TRBD2, was not cross checked with the DNA. TRBV1 is a recognized pseudogene. This CDR3 is 14 amino acids long. The CDR3 sequence is CTRQTSAPPRTQYF. The CDR3 nucleotides read TGCACCAGGCAGACTAGCGCGCCCCCAAGAACCCAGTACTTC.

The chain couples TRBV19 to TRBJ2-7, with D perhaps TRBD1 (6 bases). With 6 bases removed from V and 5 bases from J, the gap between germline ends came to 14 bases. Germline lookup yields CDR1 LNHDA and CDR2 SQIVND (reference sequence). The CDR3 runs 13 residues. The CDR3 spells CASSGTGIHEQYF. The CDR3 coding sequence is TGTGCCAGTAGCGGAACAGGGATCCACGAGCAGTACTTC.

This sequence joins TRBV29-1 and TRBJ2-7, with no clear D. The CDR3 runs 10 residues. Germline assignment: CDR1 SQVTM and CDR2 ANQGSEA. Trimming shortened V by 4 bases and J by 5 bases, and 6 bases separated the two germline ends. The CDR3 nucleotides read TGCAGCGTTGGCGAACACGAGCAGTACTTC. Its translation: CSVGEHEQYF.